This T cell receptor beta chain was found in a study of T cells in localized non-small cell lung cancer. Germline CDR1 MNHEY, CDR2 SVGAGI. V was clipped by 5 bases and J by 4 bases; unmatched bases: 3. This CDR3 has 13 amino acids. TCRdb's table, derived via immunoSEQ multiplex PCR, lists solely in-frame clones and lacks some. The sample records 23,000 or so clones, approximately 83% being singletons. This TCR derives from a male donor aged 60 or over with stage II squamous cell lung carcinoma. Sequenced here: peripheral blood, sampled before any cancer treatment. This chain links TRBV6-5 with TRBJ2-7, with TRBD2 matching 9 bases. The chain's CDR3 is CASSRLAEYEQYF. DNA for the CDR3: TGTGCCAGCAGTCGACTAGCGGAGTACGAGCAGTACTTC.